A single sample is the source of the 25 T cell receptor beta chains below, sequenced in a study of T cell changes during pregnancy in multiple sclerosis. Using immunoSEQ multiplex PCR, the repertoire was profiled, and TCRdb retains in-frame clones only, with some absent. Of 93,000 or so clones listed, around 93% are singletons. Sequenced here: peripheral blood, sampled before pregnancy. The receptors derive from a female donor with multiple sclerosis, enrolled in a pregnancy study.

The J gene is TRBJ1-4, the V gene TRBV2; D perhaps matches TRBD1 (6 bases). Per the germline V gene, CDR1 is SNHLY and CDR2 is FYNNEI. V lost 4 bases, J lost 0 bases, and 9 bases lay in between. This CDR3 is 15 amino acids long. As DNA, the CDR3 is TGTGCCAGCAGTGGGGGGCGCACAACTAATGAAAAACTGTTTTTT. Translation gives CASSGGRTTNEKLFF.

Only one count was recorded for this clone. The chain recombines TRBV5-4 with TRBJ2-2; 11 nucleotides match TRBD1. The trim removed 2 bases at V and 6 bases at J, leaving 6 bases unmatched. The CDR3 has 16 residues. Germline CDR1 and CDR2: SGHNT and YYREEE (reference sequence). The CDR3 DNA reads TGTGCCAGCAGCTTTCCGGGACAGGGGGTTGCCGGGGAGCTGTTTTTT. Translated, it gives CASSFPGQGVAGELFF.

V is TRBV18 and J is TRBJ1-4, with D possibly TRBD1 on 5 matching bases. Deletions cut 3 bases from V and 1 base from J, with 9 bases between. Germline CDR1 KGHSH, CDR2 LQKENI. CDR3 length: 15 amino acids. In DNA, the CDR3 is TGTGCCAGCTCACCCCGGCAGGGAACTAATGAAAAACTGTTTTTT. As protein: CASSPRQGTNEKLFF.

The gene calls are TRBV9 and TRBJ1-2; D ambiguous. Per germline, CDR1 SGDLS and CDR2 YYNGEE. The V and J ends lost 0 bases and 2 bases respectively, with 5 bases between them. This CDR3 region has 13 residues. The CDR3 here is CASSVEENYGYTF. CDR3 nucleotides: TGTGCCAGCAGCGTAGAGGAGAACTATGGCTACACCTTC.

The chain combines TRBV19 with TRBJ1-1; 8 bases map to TRBD1. V lost 5 bases and J lost 0; bases outside the gene matches: 5. The germline CDR1 and CDR2 sequences are LNHDA and SQIVND (reference sequence). The CDR3 is 15 amino acids. The CDR3 DNA reads as TGTGCCAGTAGTTCGGGACAGGTAATGAACACTGAAGCTTTCTTT. Translated, it gives CASSSGQVMNTEAFF.

The rearrangement links TRBV19 to TRBJ1-1; D is uncertain. Trimming cost V 3 bases and J 4 bases, with 12 bases left between them. Per the germline V gene, CDR1 is LNHDA and CDR2 is SQIVND (reference sequence). The CDR3 runs 14 residues. CDR3 bases: TGTGCCAGTAGTATGTTCCGGGGTGGCACTGAAGCTTTCTTT. Amino acids: CASSMFRGGTEAFF.

V and J are TRBV2 and TRBJ2-1; no reliable D call. V shed 3 bases and J shed 3 bases, with 12 bases lying between them. The germline V gene encodes CDR1 SNHLY and CDR2 FYNNEI. CDR3 length: 15 amino acids. The DNA for the CDR3 is TGTGCCAGCAGTGACGAGAGCGACCACTACAATGAGCAGTTCTTC. Translated, it gives CASSDESDHYNEQFF.

The V gene is TRBV7-6, the J gene TRBJ1-1, with 8 bases lining up with TRBD1. The length of the CDR3 is 14 residues. Unmatched junction bases numbered 3, after V lost 1 base and J lost 5 bases. The germline V gene has CDR1 SGHVS and CDR2 FNYEAQ. The CDR3 coding sequence is TGTGCCAGCAGCTTAGAACAGGGGGTGACTGAAGCTTTCTTT. Translating gives CASSLEQGVTEAFF.

This sequence joins TRBV6-6 and TRBJ1-2, with D maybe TRBD1 (6 bases). Germline V CDR1 and CDR2: MNHNY, SVGAGI (reference sequence). The CDR3 runs 13 residues. Trimming cost V 7 bases and J 2 bases, with 11 bases left between them. The CDR3 region has the DNA TGTGCCAGCACTAACCAGGGGAACTATGGCTACACCTTC. Protein product: CASTNQGNYGYTF.

The chain employs TRBV5-8 and TRBJ1-5; D is undetermined. The V gene's germline CDR1 is SGHTS and CDR2 YDEGEE. The V end lost 2 bases, the J end lost 0 bases, and 6 bases lay between the germline ends. The CDR3 loop spans 14 amino acids. The CDR3 DNA sequence: TGTGCCAGCAGCTTAAGCCCTAGCAATCAGCCCCAGCATTTT. Its translation is CASSLSPSNQPQHF.

This chain links TRBV4-2 with TRBJ2-7, with 13 bases fitting TRBD2. The CDR3 runs 16 residues. Trimming cost V 3 bases and J 2 bases; bases outside gene matches: 4. The V gene's germline CDR1 is LGHNA and CDR2 YNFKEQ. The CDR3 bases are TGTGCCAGCAGCCATACCGGGACTAGCGGGGCCTACGAGCAGTACTTC. The encoded protein is CASSHTGTSGAYEQYF.

This clone was seen only once. The gene calls are TRBV29-1 and TRBJ1-1; D might be TRBD1 (5 bases). V was cut by 3 bases and J by 1 base, with 12 bases left in between. Germline V gene lookup returns CDR1 SQVTM and CDR2 ANQGSEA. This CDR3 region has 14 residues. DNA of the CDR3: TGCAGCGTTGATACTTTCCAGGGGAACACTGAAGCTTTCTTT. Its translation is CSVDTFQGNTEAFF.

The chain carries TRBV27 and TRBJ2-2; 8 nucleotides agree with TRBD1. V lost 5 bases and J lost 5; bases outside the gene matches: 7. The CDR3 covers 15 residues. The germline V gene has CDR1 MNHEY and CDR2 SMNVEV (reference sequence). CDR3 region: CASSPGQEPTGELFF. CDR3 bases: TGTGCCAGCAGTCCGGGACAGGAGCCGACCGGGGAGCTGTTTTTT.

The chain links TRBV21-1 to TRBJ2-3; TRBD2 is the table's D call, not checked against the DNA. TRBV21-1 is assigned pseudogene status. There are 19 residues in the CDR3. The CDR3 protein is CASSKVESGSGRVTDTQYF. For the CDR3, the DNA is TGTGCCAGCAGCAAAGTTGAGTCCGGGAGCGGGAGAGTGACAGATACGCAGTATTTT.

The V gene is TRBV2, the J gene TRBJ2-7; D is perhaps TRBD2 (5 bases). The CDR3 sequence is 13 residues long. The germline CDR1 and CDR2 sequences are SNHLY and FYNNEI. Trimming removed 8 bases at V and 7 bases at J, with 18 bases between. CDR3 nucleotide sequence: TGTGCCAGCGGCCCGGACCCGCGGGTGGAGCAGTACTTC. Its translation: CASGPDPRVEQYF. Together with reference TRBV2 and TRBJ2-7, the CDR3 gives the full variable domain: EPEVTQTPSHQVTQMGQEVILRCVPISNHLYFYWYRQILGQKVEFLVSFYNNEISEKSEIFDDQFSVERPDGSNFTLKIRSTKLEDSAMYFCASGPDPRVEQYFGPGTRLTVT.

This clone was found once. The chain couples TRBV7-2 to TRBJ1-4; unclear D gene. This CDR3 contains 16 residues. Trimming left V 2 bases short and J 4 bases short, with 14 bases between. Germline V CDR1 and CDR2: SGHTA, FQGNSA. CDR3 nucleotide sequence: TGTGCCAGCAGCTTACTGGGCGCAAATCTTAATGAAAAACTGTTTTTT. Protein: CASSLLGANLNEKLFF.

The V call is TRBV5-8, the J call TRBJ1-5; possible D gene TRBD1, 6 bases. Germline loops: CDR1 SGHTS, CDR2 YDEGEE. The CDR3 covers 17 residues. Trimming removed 2 bases from V and 0 bases from J, with 15 bases in between. The CDR3 loop reads CASSFGQGLPSNQPQHF. The CDR3, as DNA: TGTGCCAGCAGCTTCGGGCAGGGGCTTCCTAGCAATCAGCCCCAGCATTTT.

This chain links TRBV28 with TRBJ1-5; 8 bases match TRBD1. The V gene end was trimmed by 3 bases and the J gene end by 6 bases; junction bases not matched to a gene: 19. The CDR3 loop spans 19 amino acids. The V gene's germline CDR1 is MDHEN and CDR2 SYDVKM. The CDR3: CASSLAWDGRTGTIQPQHF. The CDR3 DNA sequence: TGTGCCAGCAGTTTGGCTTGGGATGGTAGGACAGGGACAATTCAGCCCCAGCATTTT.

This rearrangement joins TRBV7-6 to TRBJ2-1; 12 nucleotides line up with TRBD2. J gave up 4 bases and V 3 bases, and 1 base lay outside the gene matches. Germline V gene lookup returns CDR1 SGHVS and CDR2 FNYEAQ. The CDR3 spans 15 residues. CDR3 region: CASSFGLAGYNEQFF. CDR3 in DNA: TGTGCCAGCAGCTTCGGACTAGCGGGGTACAATGAGCAGTTCTTC.

This chain links TRBV7-8 with TRBJ1-1; 9 nucleotides agree with TRBD1. With 5 bases clipped from V and 5 bases from J, the junction kept 6 bases outside the gene matches. The V gene's germline CDR1 is SGHVS and CDR2 FQNEAQ. The CDR3 is 14 residues long. Here the CDR3 DNA reads TGTGCCAGCAGCCTCGGGACAGGGCGTACTGAAGCTTTCTTT. Translation gives CASSLGTGRTEAFF.

This sequence joins TRBV11-1 and TRBJ2-7; TRBD1 matches 7 bases. The V and J ends lost 5 bases and 3 bases, in that order; junction bases with no gene match: 4. Germline V gene lookup returns CDR1 SGHAT and CDR2 FQDESV (reference sequence). The CDR3 is 13 amino acids. CDR3 bases: TGTGCCAGCAGCCACGGACAGGACTACGAGCAGTACTTC. Translating it yields CASSHGQDYEQYF.

The chain carries TRBV7-3 and TRBJ2-3, with D maybe TRBD1 (6 bases). Trimming shortened V by 3 bases and J by 2 bases, and 12 bases separated the two germline ends. The CDR3 spans 15 residues. The V gene's germline CDR1 is SGHTA and CDR2 FQGTGA. The CDR3 loop is CASSFQGTSTDTQYF. CDR3 nucleotides: TGTGCCAGCAGCTTCCAGGGGACCTCCACAGATACGCAGTATTTT.

This clone was seen more than once but under ten times. J is TRBJ1-1 and V is TRBV2, with 9 bases aligning to TRBD1. J lost 10 bases, V lost 3 bases, and 9 bases had no gene match. The CDR3 length is 14 residues. Germline assignment: CDR1 SNHLY and CDR2 FYNNEI. The CDR3 spells CASSEWTGEPVAFF. Here the CDR3 DNA reads TGTGCCAGCAGTGAGTGGACAGGGGAACCCGTAGCTTTCTTT.

In its sample, this clone was seen once. The J gene is TRBJ1-2, the V gene TRBV7-8, with D possibly matching TRBD1 (6 bases). The V and J ends lost 1 base and 8 bases respectively, with 11 bases between them. CDR3 length equals 13 residues. In germline, CDR1 is SGHVS, CDR2 FQNEAQ. The DNA for the CDR3 is TGTGCCAGCAGCTTAGAACAGGGATGGGGCTACACCTTC. It encodes CASSLEQGWGYTF.

J is TRBJ2-1 and V is TRBV7-8, with 8 bases that match TRBD2. CDR3 length: 17 amino acids. Per the germline V gene, CDR1 is SGHVS and CDR2 is FQNEAQ. The V gene end was trimmed by 2 bases and the J gene end by 2 bases; junction bases not matched to a gene: 8. The CDR3 region has the DNA TGTGCCAGCAGCTTAACTAGCGGAAGCATTGCCTACAATGAGCAGTTCTTC. Protein: CASSLTSGSIAYNEQFF.